The 26 T cell receptor beta chains below all came from one sample that was sequenced in a study of cytomegalovirus exposure and HLA in healthy donors. PCR primers comprised 60 Vbeta and 13 Jbeta primers. Libraries were prepared by immunoSEQ multiplex PCR; TCRdb keeps only in-frame clonotypes and omits some of them. The sample has around 200,000 clones, roughly 79% seen once. Sequencing input: PBMCs. These receptors came from a male donor in good health and CMV-seronegative.

The chain combines TRBV9 with TRBJ1-1, with 8 bases matching TRBD1. Germline V gene lookup returns CDR1 SGDLS and CDR2 YYNGEE. The CDR3 has 14 residues. V was pared by 3 bases and J by 0 bases, with 1 base of the junction left unmatched. The chain's CDR3 is CASSGTGLNTEAFF. The CDR3, as DNA: TGTGCCAGCAGCGGGACAGGGCTGAACACTGAAGCTTTCTTT.

This clone was seen once. This chain uses TRBV27 with TRBJ2-3, with D possibly matching TRBD1 (5 bases). Between the trimmed V and J ends, which lost 3 bases and 3 bases, there was a span of 7 bases. Germline lookup yields CDR1 MNHEY and CDR2 SMNVEV (reference sequence). The CDR3 has 13 amino acids. The CDR3 DNA sequence: TGTGCCAGCAGTTTCTACAGGACAGATACGCAGTATTTT. It yields the protein CASSFYRTDTQYF.

This chain connects TRBV7-8 to TRBJ1-6, with D hard to call. Trimming stripped 4 bases from V and 0 bases from J, with 10 bases between. The CDR3 covers 16 residues. CDR1 SGHVS and CDR2 FQNEAQ come from the germline V gene. The CDR3 DNA sequence: TGTGCCAGCAGCTACGACGGGAGCTCCTATAATTCACCCCTCCACTTT. Translated: CASSYDGSSYNSPLHF.

J is TRBJ2-2 and V is TRBV4-3; weak D call: TRBD2 (5 bases). CDR1 and CDR2 from the germline V gene are LGHNA and YSLEER. The CDR3 sequence is 16 residues long. V lost 0 bases, J lost 5 bases, and 13 bases lay in between. DNA for the CDR3: TGCGCCAGCAGCCAAGATCTGCGGGTGTGGACCGGGGAGCTGTTTTTT. Translating gives CASSQDLRVWTGELFF.

This chain joins TRBV5-6 and TRBJ1-2; a weak D match, TRBD1 (6 bases). The CDR3 extends over 13 amino acids. CDR1 and CDR2 from the germline V gene are SGHDT and YYEEEE. With 0 bases removed from V and 8 bases from J, the gap between germline ends came to 11 bases. This CDR3 reads CASSLAGAHGYTF. The CDR3, as DNA: TGTGCCAGCAGCTTGGCAGGGGCGCACGGCTACACCTTC. Based on the CDR3 plus reference TRBV5-6 and TRBJ1-2, the full variable domain is DAGVTQSPTHLIKTRGQQVTLRCSPKSGHDTVSWYQQALGQGPQFIFQYYEEEERQRGNFPDRFSGHQFPNYSSELNVNALLLGDSALYLCASSLAGAHGYTFGSGTRLTVV.

The rearrangement links TRBV29-1 to TRBJ1-2; a weak D match, TRBD1 (5 bases). V lost 3 bases, J lost 6 bases, and 11 bases lay in between. Germline V gives CDR1 SQVTM, CDR2 ANQGSEA. The CDR3 is 12 amino acids. The CDR3, as DNA: TGCAGCGTTGAGAAGGGGCGTGATGGCTACACCTTC. Protein sequence: CSVEKGRDGYTF.

The gene calls are TRBV9 and TRBJ1-1; TRBD1 might be the D (6 bases). This CDR3 contains 16 residues. CDR1 and CDR2 (germline): SGDLS, YYNGEE. V lost 0 bases, J lost 0 bases, and 12 bases lay in between. The CDR3 DNA sequence: TGTGCCAGCAGCGTAGCTGTGGGACAACTGAACACTGAAGCTTTCTTT. It yields the protein CASSVAVGQLNTEAFF.

V gene TRBV7-3 combines with J gene TRBJ2-1; 8 bases are shared with TRBD2. The CDR3 runs 15 residues. J gave up 8 bases and V 0 bases, and 6 bases lay outside the gene matches. From germline, CDR1 is SGHTA and CDR2 FQGTGA. The chain's CDR3 is CASSLTSGSSYEQFF. The DNA of the CDR3 is TGTGCCAGCAGCTTAACCAGCGGGAGCAGCTATGAGCAGTTCTTC.

The chain links TRBV6-5 to TRBJ1-1, with 10 bases that match TRBD1. CDR1 is MNHEY and CDR2 is SVGAGI in the germline V gene. The trim removed 6 bases at V and 9 bases at J, leaving 4 bases unmatched. The CDR3 is 12 residues long. The DNA of the CDR3 is TGTGCCAGCAGATCGGGACAGGGGAAAGCTTTCTTT. Protein: CASRSGQGKAFF.

This chain joins TRBV5-5 and TRBJ2-7; D not certain. V was shortened by 2 bases and J by 1 base, with 7 bases between the two germline ends. Germline assignment: CDR1 SGHKS and CDR2 YYEKEE (reference sequence). The CDR3 contains 13 residues. The CDR3, as DNA: TGTGCCAGCAGCTTTACGGGTTCCTACGAGCAGTACTTC. Encoded protein: CASSFTGSYEQYF.

This clone occurred a few times. The genes are TRBV28 and TRBJ1-1; D perhaps matches TRBD1 (6 bases). The CDR3 has 16 amino acids. Germline V gene data show CDR1 as MDHEN and CDR2 as SYDVKM. V was trimmed by 2 bases and J by 5 bases, leaving 18 bases between them. This chain's CDR3 is CASSLLIIRTGTEAFF. In DNA form, the CDR3 reads TGTGCCAGCAGTTTACTTATTATTAGAACAGGGACTGAAGCTTTCTTT.

This clone turned up a few times. This rearrangement joins TRBV5-1 to TRBJ1-2; TRBD1 aligns across 10 bases. Germline CDR1 and CDR2: SGHRS and YFSETQ. The CDR3 runs to 15 residues. V shed 6 bases, J shed 7 bases, and the junction held 12 bases outside the gene matches. Written as DNA, the CDR3 is TGCGCCAGCAACTTAGAGCCGACAGGGGGCTCTGGCTACACCTTC. This translates into CASNLEPTGGSGYTF.

The CDR3 DNA reads as TGTGCCAGCTCGCCTTTACAGGGGTATAATTCACCCCTCCACTTT. This gives the protein CASSPLQGYNSPLHF. The chain uses TRBV18 and TRBJ1-6; the match to TRBD1 covers 7 bases. Germline CDR1 KGHSH, CDR2 LQKENI. J gave up 4 bases and V 6 bases, and 6 bases lay outside the gene matches. CDR3 length equals 15 residues.

The chain joins TRBV29-1 to TRBJ1-2; D is possibly TRBD1 (6 bases). V was clipped by 6 bases and J by 4 bases, with 21 bases between them. Per germline, CDR1 SQVTM and CDR2 ANQGSEA. The CDR3 runs to 15 residues. CDR3 DNA: TGCAGCGTGCTCCGGGACACGACAAAATCCTATGGCTACACCTTC. This codes for CSVLRDTTKSYGYTF.

This clone was detected a few times. The chain recombines TRBV7-8 with TRBJ1-2; 7 bases are shared with TRBD1. The CDR3 runs 14 residues. V dropped 5 bases and J dropped 2; count of bases not matched to a gene: 5. Germline values: CDR1 SGHVS, CDR2 FQNEAQ. CDR3 sequence (DNA): TGTGCCAGCAGCATTGGACAGGCGAACTATGGCTACACCTTC. As protein: CASSIGQANYGYTF. Drawing the rest from reference TRBV7-8 and TRBJ1-2, the complete variable domain is GAGVSQSPRYKVAKRGQDVALRCDPISGHVSLFWYQQALGQGPEFLTYFQNEAQLDKSGLPSDRFFAERPEGSVSTLKIQRTQQEDSAVYLCASSIGQANYGYTFGSGTRLTVV.

The V gene is TRBV10-3, the J gene TRBJ2-7, with 9 positions matching TRBD2. The ends lost 1 base at V and 6 bases at J; junction bases unmatched: 10. Germline V gene sequence: CDR1 ENHRY, CDR2 SYGVKD. The CDR3 loop spans 16 amino acids. This CDR3 is CAISEFLTSGLLEQYF. CDR3 nucleotide sequence: TGTGCCATCAGTGAGTTTTTGACTAGCGGCCTCCTCGAGCAGTACTTC.

This clone has just one count. The rearrangement links TRBV4-2 to TRBJ2-3; 9 positions match TRBD2. Trimming took 4 bases from V and 0 from J; bases not matched to a gene: 8. The CDR3 covers 17 residues. Germline V gene data show CDR1 as LGHNA and CDR2 as YNFKEQ. This chain's CDR3 is CASSLQAGGFSTDTQYF. The CDR3 DNA reads TGTGCCAGCAGCCTTCAAGCGGGAGGTTTTAGCACAGATACGCAGTATTTT.

The V call is TRBV7-8, the J call TRBJ1-2, with D possibly TRBD1 on 6 matching bases. V was shortened by 5 bases and J by 6 bases, with 22 bases between the two germline ends. CDR3 length equals 16 residues. Germline values: CDR1 SGHVS, CDR2 FQNEAQ. CDR3 nucleotide sequence: TGTGCCAGCAGCCCGCTAGGGGGAGGGATACTAAATGGCTACACCTTC. This encodes CASSPLGGGILNGYTF.

V is TRBV14 and J is TRBJ2-1; TRBD1 is a possible D gene (6 bases). CDR3 length: 15 residues. Trimming removed 4 bases from V and 0 bases from J, with 10 bases in between. The V gene's germline CDR1 is SGHDN and CDR2 FVKESK. The CDR3 DNA is TGTGCCAGCAGCCGCACGGACAGCTCCTACAATGAGCAGTTCTTC. Translated: CASSRTDSSYNEQFF.

This clone was counted a single time. As DNA, the CDR3 is TGTGCCACCAGCAGAGATTATAGGGGCGGTGGCCACGAGCAGTACTTC. Translation gives CATSRDYRGGGHEQYF. The gene calls are TRBV15 and TRBJ2-7, with D maybe TRBD1 (5 bases). Germline V gene lookup returns CDR1 LNHNV and CDR2 YYDKDF (reference sequence). V gave up 0 bases and J gave up 5 bases, with 17 bases separating them. The CDR3 consists of 16 residues.

The table lists this clone with a few counts. The rearrangement uses TRBV10-3 and TRBJ1-5; a weak D match, TRBD1 (5 bases). The V gene lost 0 bases and the J gene lost 1 base, with 16 bases spanning the gap. CDR1 and CDR2 from the germline V gene are ENHRY and SYGVKD. This CDR3 spans 18 amino acids. CDR3 sequence (DNA): TGTGCCATCAGTGAGTCGGGGAGGGGCTCAGGGAGCAATCAGCCCCAGCATTTT. As protein: CAISESGRGSGSNQPQHF.

V and J are TRBV7-9 and TRBJ1-2, with 7 bases identical to TRBD1. This CDR3 contains 12 residues. Trimming removed 5 bases from V and 8 bases from J; junction bases left unmatched: 5. CDR1 and CDR2 (germline): SEHNR, FQNEAQ (reference sequence). The CDR3 loop reads CASSPGTDGYTF. CDR3 coding DNA: TGTGCCAGCAGCCCCGGGACAGACGGCTACACCTTC.

V usage is TRBV7-9 and J usage is TRBJ1-6; tentatively, D is TRBD1 (5 bases). This CDR3 comprises 14 residues. V lost 0 bases and J 15 bases, leaving 15 bases between the germline ends. The germline V gene has CDR1 SEHNR and CDR2 FQNEAQ (reference sequence). CDR3 protein: CASSLAGARGSLHF. The CDR3 DNA reads TGTGCCAGCAGCTTAGCGGGTGCCCGGGGGAGCCTCCACTTT.

V gene TRBV6-5 combines with J gene TRBJ2-3; 8 bases map to TRBD2. Trimming took 5 bases from V and 2 from J; bases not matched to a gene: 6. This CDR3 is built from 15 residues. CDR1 MNHEY and CDR2 SVGAGI come from the germline V gene. The CDR3 nucleotides are TGTGCCAGCAGTCGAATAGCGGGGCACACAGATACGCAGTATTTT. Encoded protein: CASSRIAGHTDTQYF.

The chain employs TRBV14 and TRBJ2-5, with 10 bases matching TRBD1. V gave up 1 base and J gave up 5 bases; unmatched junction bases: 16. The CDR3 totals 19 residues. In germline, CDR1 is SGHDN, CDR2 FVKESK. CDR3 DNA sequence: TGTGCCAGCAGCCAAGGCCTGGGGGGACAGGGGTCTGCTTTGGAGACCCAGTACTTC. Encoded protein: CASSQGLGGQGSALETQYF.

As concerns this clone: Additional DNA sequences in this sample encode the identical CDR3. The V and J genes are TRBV28 and TRBJ2-3, with unresolved D. CDR1 MDHEN and CDR2 SYDVKM come from the germline V gene. V was clipped by 3 bases and J by 2 bases, with 6 bases between them. The CDR3 sequence is 13 residues long. The DNA for the CDR3 is TGTGCCAGCAGTTTGGAGTCCACAGATACGCAGTATTTT. Translated, it gives CASSLESTDTQYF.